A selection of T cell receptor beta chains follows, all from one sample in a study of T-cell reconstitution after alpha-beta-depleted transplantation in children. TCRdb analysed the PCR reads with MiXCR anew, one entry per CDR3 protein. This table has about 280,000 distinct CDR3 sequences, around a tenth appearing once. The sample in question was peripheral blood, obtained 180 days after TCRalphabeta/CD19-depleted stem cell transplant. Source of these receptors: a male patient aged 2 to 10 who had a stem cell transplant for chronic granulomatous disease, so the T cells may come from the graft donor. Both conserved end residues are part of each CDR3. Where a row states a size, it is once, few, many or the class of an expanded clone; other rows omit it.

clone size: many; V gene: TRBV29-1; J gene: TRBJ1-1; CDR3 protein: CSVVFSDRGTEAFF
clone size: many; V gene: TRBV25-1; J gene: TRBJ2-7; CDR3 protein: CASSEILIGADEQYF
clone size: NA; V gene: TRBV28; J gene: TRBJ2-4; CDR3 protein: CVSSDPLGGKNIQYF
clone size: many; V gene: TRBV20-1; J gene: TRBJ2-2; CDR3 protein: CSARDLSNTGELFF
clone size: many; V gene: TRBV5-5; J gene: TRBJ2-1; CDR3 protein: CASSLPAGLLGEQFF
clone size: many; V gene: TRBV5-1; J gene: TRBJ2-3; CDR3 protein: CASSLTSGSSTDTQYF
clone size: many; V gene: TRBV29-1; J gene: TRBJ2-6; CDR3 protein: CSARLGGVLTF
clone size: many; V gene: TRBV7-6; J gene: TRBJ2-3; CDR3 protein: CASSLNIPDTQYF
clone size: many; V gene: TRBV5-1; J gene: TRBJ2-7; CDR3 protein: CASSLGSTGPLEQYF
clone size: many; V gene: TRBV10-3; J gene: TRBJ2-1; CDR3 protein: CAISEPPGQGFNEQFF
clone size: many; V gene: TRBV5-6; J gene: TRBJ2-3; CDR3 protein: CASSLASSGRAGDTQYF
clone size: many; V gene: TRBV12-3/TRBV12-4; J gene: TRBJ2-1; CDR3 protein: CASSSPPGLAGDNEQFF
clone size: NA; V gene: TRBV5-1; J gene: TRBJ2-3; CDR3 protein: CASSMATSGSADTQYF
clone size: many; V gene: TRBV20-1; J gene: TRBJ2-1; CDR3 protein: CSATPSGAYNEQFF
clone size: many; V gene: TRBV6-2/TRBV6-3; J gene: TRBJ2-5; CDR3 protein: CASRIGETQYF
clone size: many; V gene: TRBV20-1; J gene: TRBJ1-2; CDR3 protein: CSARDKGNYGYTF
clone size: few; V gene: TRBV30; J gene: TRBJ1-5; CDR3 protein: CAWSSGVNQPQHF
clone size: many; V gene: TRBV5-1; J gene: TRBJ2-5; CDR3 protein: CASSLAQGFAQQETQYF
clone size: many; V gene: TRBV30; J gene: TRBJ2-5; CDR3 protein: CAWKREKETQYF
clone size: many; V gene: TRBV6-1; J gene: TRBJ2-7; CDR3 protein: CASSPHRAKGEQYF
clone size: many; V gene: TRBV29-1; J gene: TRBJ2-3; CDR3 protein: CSPMKGTDTQYF
clone size: few; V gene: TRBV20-1; J gene: TRBJ2-7; CDR3 protein: CSASQLRGGVRYEQYF
clone size: many; V gene: TRBV4-1; J gene: TRBJ2-7; CDR3 protein: CASSQVVSSYEQYF
clone size: many; V gene: TRBV7-2; J gene: TRBJ2-7; CDR3 protein: CASSQRFSGRSEQYF
clone size: many; V gene: TRBV7-9; J gene: TRBJ2-7; CDR3 protein: CASSQPTGSYEQYF
clone size: many; V gene: TRBV20-1; J gene: TRBJ2-7; CDR3 protein: CSARDSWKSYEQYF
clone size: few; V gene: TRBV5-1; J gene: TRBJ2-3; CDR3 protein: CAGSLGLAGYTDTQYF
clone size: many; V gene: TRBV20-1; J gene: TRBJ2-2; CDR3 protein: CSALSSGANTGELFF
clone size: many; V gene: TRBV7-7; J gene: TRBJ2-5; CDR3 protein: CASSLASKGETQYF
clone size: NA; V gene: TRBV6-5; J gene: TRBJ1-1; CDR3 protein: CASSSRVGGTEAFF
clone size: many; V gene: TRBV12-3/TRBV12-4; J gene: TRBJ2-7; CDR3 protein: CASSLAVGLAGEQYF
clone size: NA; V gene: TRBV6-2/TRBV6-3; J gene: TRBJ2-7; CDR3 protein: CASSALTGEFYEQYF
clone size: many; V gene: TRBV7-9; J gene: TRBJ1-2; CDR3 protein: CASSLAQTYGYTF
clone size: NA; V gene: TRBV14; J gene: TRBJ1-1; CDR3 protein: CASSQDSRTVNTEAFF
clone size: many; V gene: TRBV28; J gene: TRBJ2-7; CDR3 protein: CASSIDSSYEQYF